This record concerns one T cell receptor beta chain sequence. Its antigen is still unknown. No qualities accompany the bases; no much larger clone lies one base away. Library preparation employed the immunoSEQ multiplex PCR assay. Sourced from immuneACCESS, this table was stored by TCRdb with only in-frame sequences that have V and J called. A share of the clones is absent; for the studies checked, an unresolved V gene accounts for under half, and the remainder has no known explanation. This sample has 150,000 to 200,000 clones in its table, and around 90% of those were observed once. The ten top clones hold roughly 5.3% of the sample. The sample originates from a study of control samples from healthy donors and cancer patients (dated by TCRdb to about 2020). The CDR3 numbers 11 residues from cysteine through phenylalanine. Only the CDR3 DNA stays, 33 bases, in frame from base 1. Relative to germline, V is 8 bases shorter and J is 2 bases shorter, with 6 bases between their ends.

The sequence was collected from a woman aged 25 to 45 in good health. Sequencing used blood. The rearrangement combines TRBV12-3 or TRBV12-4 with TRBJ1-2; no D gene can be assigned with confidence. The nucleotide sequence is TGTGCCAGCCAAGGGAACTATGGCTACACCTTC. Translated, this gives CASQGNYGYTF.